This is a list of T cell receptor beta chains from one sample in a study of blood T cell repertoires in COVID-19. Sequencing was performed with immunoSEQ multiplex PCR; in TCRdb, only in-frame clones are kept and a portion is missing. The sample contains 300,000 or so clones, around 87% of which appear only once. Sample: peripheral blood. The origin of the receptors is a man aged 45-60 years with active or convalescent COVID-19. Both conserved end residues are part of each CDR3. Size is omitted from some rows. Given values are once, few, many or a class for expanded clones.

TRBV19	NA	CASSRGLAAYNEQFF
TRBV4-1	NA	CASSQGGRGSATNEKLFF
TRBV6-5	NA	CASSYSSGTFNYGYTF
TRBV14	NA	CASSQGRVREKLFF
TRBV5-1	NA	CASSLQGSYGYTF
TRBV3-1/TRBV3-2	few	CASSPGTSGTSRNEQFF
TRBV27	once	CASRPDRVYGYTF
TRBV9	NA	CASSVRDSQPQHF
TRBV11-2	NA	CASSSRQYSYEQYF
TRBV7-6	NA	CASTWANGDTQYF
TRBV7-6	NA	CASSLSPGQADEAFF
TRBV15	NA	CATSRDRDRHGYTF
TRBV2	NA	CASSEARYQETQYF
TRBV7-3	NA	CASSLYTGNEQFF
TRBV24-1	NA	CATSDLNSGGKQETQYF
TRBV6-5	NA	CASRPQGASGNTIYF